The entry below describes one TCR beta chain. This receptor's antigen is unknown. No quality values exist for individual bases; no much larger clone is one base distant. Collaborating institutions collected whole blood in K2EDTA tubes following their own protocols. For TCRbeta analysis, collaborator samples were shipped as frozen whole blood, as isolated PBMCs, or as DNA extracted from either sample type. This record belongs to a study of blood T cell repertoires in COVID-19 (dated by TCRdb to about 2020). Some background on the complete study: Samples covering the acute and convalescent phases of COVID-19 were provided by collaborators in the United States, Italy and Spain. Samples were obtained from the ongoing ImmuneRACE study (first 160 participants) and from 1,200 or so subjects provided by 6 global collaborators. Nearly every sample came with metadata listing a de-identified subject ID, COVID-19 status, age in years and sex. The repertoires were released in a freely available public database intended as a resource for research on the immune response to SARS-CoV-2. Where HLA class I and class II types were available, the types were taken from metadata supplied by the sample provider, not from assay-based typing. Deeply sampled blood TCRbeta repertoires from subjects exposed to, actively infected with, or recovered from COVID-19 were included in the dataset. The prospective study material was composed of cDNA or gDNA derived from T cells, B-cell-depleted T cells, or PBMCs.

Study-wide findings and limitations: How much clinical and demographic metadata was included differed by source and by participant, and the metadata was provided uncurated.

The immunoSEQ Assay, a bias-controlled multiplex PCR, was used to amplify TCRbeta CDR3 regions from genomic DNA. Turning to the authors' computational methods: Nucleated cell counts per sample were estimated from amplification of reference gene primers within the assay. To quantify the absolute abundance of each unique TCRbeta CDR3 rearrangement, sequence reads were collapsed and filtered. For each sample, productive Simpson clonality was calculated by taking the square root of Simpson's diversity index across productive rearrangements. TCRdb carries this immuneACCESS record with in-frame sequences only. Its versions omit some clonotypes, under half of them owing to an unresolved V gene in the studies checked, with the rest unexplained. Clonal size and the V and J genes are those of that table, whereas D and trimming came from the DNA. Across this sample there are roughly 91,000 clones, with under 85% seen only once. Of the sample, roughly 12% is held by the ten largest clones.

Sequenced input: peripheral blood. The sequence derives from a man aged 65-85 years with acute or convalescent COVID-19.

Here the CDR3 is given as CASSQGAGYEQYF. Read as DNA, the sequence is TGCGCCAGCAGCCAAGGGGCAGGATACGAGCAGTACTTC. This sequence uses TRBV4-1 and TRBJ2-7, with the identity of the D gene unclear. V drops 1 base and J drops 4 bases, leaving 8 bases in between. From the cysteine up to the phenylalanine, the CDR3 has a length of 13 residues. Of the read, only the CDR3 DNA is kept; its 39 bases are in frame from base 1. The germline V gene sets CDR1 to MGHRA and CDR2 to YSYEKL.